This TCR beta chain came from a study of post-analysis software for immune sequencing data. Study-wide context: The patients showed relapsing-remitting, secondary progressive and progressive-relapsing multiple sclerosis courses. Regarding the study as a whole: When patients were compared with controls, about five TRBV segments were more frequent, TRBV5-6, TRBV5-1 and TRBV20-1 among them. Pronounced co-clustering by F measure was evident among identically batched samples.

The CDR3 is made up of 15 amino acids. The V and J ends lost 0 bases and 5 bases respectively, with 16 bases between them. Germline V lookup: CDR1 DFQATT, CDR2 SNEGSKA (reference sequence). Libraries were made from TCR beta cDNA, and they carried unique molecular identifiers. MiXCR, run by TCRdb on the PCR reads, gives a single entry per CDR3 protein. The sample includes 750,000 to 950,000 distinct CDR3 sequences, around 45% of them seen just once. Concerning this clonotype: The antigen is not known.

Material for sequencing was blood. This chain links TRBV20-1 with TRBJ2-5, with D tentatively TRBD1 or TRBD2 (5 bases each). This TCR derives from a girl aged 10 to 17 with multiple sclerosis. The CDR3 loop reads CSARESGTTRETQYF. CDR3 sequence (DNA): TGCAGTGCTAGAGAGTCGGGGACGACGCGGGAGACCCAGTACTTC.